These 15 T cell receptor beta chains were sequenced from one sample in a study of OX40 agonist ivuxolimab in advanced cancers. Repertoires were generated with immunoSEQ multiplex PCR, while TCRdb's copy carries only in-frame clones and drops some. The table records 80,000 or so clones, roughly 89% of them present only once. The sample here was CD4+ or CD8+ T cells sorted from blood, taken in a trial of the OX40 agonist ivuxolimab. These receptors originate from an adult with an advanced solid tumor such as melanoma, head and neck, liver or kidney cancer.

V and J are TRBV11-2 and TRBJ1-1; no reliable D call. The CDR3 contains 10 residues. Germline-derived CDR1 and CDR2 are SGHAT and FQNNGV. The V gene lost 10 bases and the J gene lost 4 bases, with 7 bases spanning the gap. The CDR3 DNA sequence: TGTGCCACCCAGGTCACTGAAGCTTTCTTT. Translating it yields CATQVTEAFF.

CDR3 nucleotides: TGTGCCAGCAGCCCTGAAAGGAAAGATACGCAGTATTTT. Its protein product is CASSPERKDTQYF. The J gene is TRBJ2-3, the V gene TRBV28; no reliable D call. With 6 bases removed from V and 5 bases from J, the gap between germline ends came to 12 bases. Germline assignment: CDR1 MDHEN and CDR2 SYDVKM. The CDR3 is made up of 13 amino acids. Drawing the rest from reference TRBV28 and TRBJ2-3, the complete variable domain is DVKVTQSSRYLVKRTGEKVFLECVQDMDHENMFWYRQDPGLGLRLIYFSYDVKMKEKGDIPEGYSVSREKKERFSLILESASTNQTSMYLCASSPERKDTQYFGPGTRLTVL.

The CDR3 DNA reads TGTGCCAGCCAACAGGGGGAGGTAGCGGGGGCATACGAGCAGTACTTC. This codes for CASQQGEVAGAYEQYF. V usage is TRBV2 and J usage is TRBJ2-7, with D perhaps TRBD2 (9 bases). Trimming pared 8 bases from V and 4 bases from J, leaving 24 bases between. CDR3 length: 16 amino acids. Germline CDR1 and CDR2: SNHLY and FYNNEI.

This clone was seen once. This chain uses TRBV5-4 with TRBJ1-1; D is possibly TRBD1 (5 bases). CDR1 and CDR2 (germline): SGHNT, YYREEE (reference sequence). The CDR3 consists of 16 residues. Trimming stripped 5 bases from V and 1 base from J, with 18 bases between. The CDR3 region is CASSLRDRPWNTEAFF. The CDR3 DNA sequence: TGTGCCAGCAGTCTCCGGGACCGCCCTTGGAACACTGAAGCTTTCTTT.

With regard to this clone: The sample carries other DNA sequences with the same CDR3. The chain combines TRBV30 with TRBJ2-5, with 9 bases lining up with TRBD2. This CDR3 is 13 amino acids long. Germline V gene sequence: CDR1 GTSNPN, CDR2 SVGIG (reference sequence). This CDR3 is CGGGGSSGVPQYF. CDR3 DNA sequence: TGTGGGGGAGGAGGATCTAGCGGGGTGCCCCAGTACTTC.

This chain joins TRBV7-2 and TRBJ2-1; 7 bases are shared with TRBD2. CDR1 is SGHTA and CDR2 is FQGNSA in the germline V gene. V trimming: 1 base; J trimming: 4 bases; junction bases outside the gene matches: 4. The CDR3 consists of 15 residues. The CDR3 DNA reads TGTGCCAGCAGCTTAGGAGGGGAGGGATACAATGAGCAGTTCTTC. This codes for CASSLGGEGYNEQFF.

The CDR3 sequence is CARSSGQFPHHEQYF. The CDR3 bases are TGTGCCAGAAGCTCAGGACAGTTTCCCCACCACGAGCAGTACTTC. This chain uses TRBV5-3 with TRBJ2-7; tentative D call: TRBD1 (6 bases). TRBV5-3 belongs to the ORF category, with a function that is uncertain. Trimming stripped 3 bases from V and 5 bases from J, with 18 bases between. The CDR3 totals 15 residues.

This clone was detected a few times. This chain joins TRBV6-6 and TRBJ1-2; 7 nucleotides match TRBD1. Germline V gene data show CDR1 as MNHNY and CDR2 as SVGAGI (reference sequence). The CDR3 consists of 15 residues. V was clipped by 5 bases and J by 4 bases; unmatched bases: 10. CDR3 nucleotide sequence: TGTGCCAGCAGTAGGGGGACAGCCTACCCCTATGGCTACACCTTC. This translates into CASSRGTAYPYGYTF.

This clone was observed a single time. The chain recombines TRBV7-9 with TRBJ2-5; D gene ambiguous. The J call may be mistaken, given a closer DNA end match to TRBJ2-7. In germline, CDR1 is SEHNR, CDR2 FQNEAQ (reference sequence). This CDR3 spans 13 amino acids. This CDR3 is CASSLERYYEQYF. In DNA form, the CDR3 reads TGTGCCAGCAGCTTAGAAAGGTACTACGAGCAGTACTTC.

CDR3 loop: CASSLAVSGEQFF. CDR3 bases: TGTGCCAGCAGCTTAGCGGTGTCAGGGGAGCAGTTCTTC. V is TRBV11-1 and J is TRBJ2-1; D possibly corresponds to TRBD1 (5 bases). This CDR3 comprises 13 residues. Germline loops: CDR1 SGHAT, CDR2 FQDESV (reference sequence). Trimming stripped 0 bases from V and 10 bases from J, with 10 bases between.

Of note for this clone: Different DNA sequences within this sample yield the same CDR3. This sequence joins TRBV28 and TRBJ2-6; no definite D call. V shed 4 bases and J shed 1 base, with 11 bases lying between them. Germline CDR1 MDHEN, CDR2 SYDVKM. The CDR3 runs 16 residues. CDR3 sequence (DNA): TGTGCCAGCAGTTCCCCCGGGTTATCTGGGGCCAACGTCCTGACTTTC. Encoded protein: CASSSPGLSGANVLTF.

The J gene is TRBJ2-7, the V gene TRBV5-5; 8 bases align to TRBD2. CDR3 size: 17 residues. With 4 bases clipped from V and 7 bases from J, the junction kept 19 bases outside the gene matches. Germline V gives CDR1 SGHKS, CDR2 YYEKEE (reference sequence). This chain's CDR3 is CASSNPLAGPYGREQYF. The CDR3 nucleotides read TGTGCCAGCAGCAATCCCTTAGCGGGGCCCTACGGTCGGGAGCAGTACTTC.

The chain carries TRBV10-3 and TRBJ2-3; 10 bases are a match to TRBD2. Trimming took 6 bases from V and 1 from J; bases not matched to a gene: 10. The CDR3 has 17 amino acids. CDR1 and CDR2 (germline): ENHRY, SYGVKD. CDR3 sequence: CAIRKVRLAGGTDTQYF. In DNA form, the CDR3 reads TGTGCCATCAGGAAAGTGAGGCTAGCGGGGGGCACAGATACGCAGTATTTT.

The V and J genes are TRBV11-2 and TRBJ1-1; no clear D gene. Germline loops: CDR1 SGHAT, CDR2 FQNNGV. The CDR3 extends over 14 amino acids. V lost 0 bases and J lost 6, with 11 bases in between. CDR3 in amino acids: CASSLDSYTAEAFF. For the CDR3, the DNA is TGTGCCAGCAGCTTAGACTCCTACACTGCTGAAGCTTTCTTT.

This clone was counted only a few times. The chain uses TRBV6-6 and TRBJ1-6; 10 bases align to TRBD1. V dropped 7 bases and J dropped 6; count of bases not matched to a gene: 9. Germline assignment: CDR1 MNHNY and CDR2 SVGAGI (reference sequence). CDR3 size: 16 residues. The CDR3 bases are TGTGCCAGCACTTTGGGACAGGGGCTCGCTAATTCACCCCTCCACTTT. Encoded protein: CASTLGQGLANSPLHF.